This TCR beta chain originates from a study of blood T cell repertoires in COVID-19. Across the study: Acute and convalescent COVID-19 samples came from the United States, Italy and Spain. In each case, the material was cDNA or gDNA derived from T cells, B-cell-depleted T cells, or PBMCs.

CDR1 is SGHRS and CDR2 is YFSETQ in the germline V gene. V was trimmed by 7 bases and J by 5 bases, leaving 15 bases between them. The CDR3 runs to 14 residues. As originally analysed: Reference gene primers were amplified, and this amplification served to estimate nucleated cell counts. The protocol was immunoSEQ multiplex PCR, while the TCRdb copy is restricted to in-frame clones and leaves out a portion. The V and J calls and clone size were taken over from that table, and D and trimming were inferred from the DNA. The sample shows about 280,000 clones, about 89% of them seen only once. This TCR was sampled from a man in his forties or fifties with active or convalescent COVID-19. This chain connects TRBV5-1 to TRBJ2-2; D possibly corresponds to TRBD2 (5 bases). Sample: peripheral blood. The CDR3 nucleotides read TGCGCCAGCTCATTTAGCGTTGGGACCGGGGAGCTGTTTTTT. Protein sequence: CASSFSVGTGELFF.